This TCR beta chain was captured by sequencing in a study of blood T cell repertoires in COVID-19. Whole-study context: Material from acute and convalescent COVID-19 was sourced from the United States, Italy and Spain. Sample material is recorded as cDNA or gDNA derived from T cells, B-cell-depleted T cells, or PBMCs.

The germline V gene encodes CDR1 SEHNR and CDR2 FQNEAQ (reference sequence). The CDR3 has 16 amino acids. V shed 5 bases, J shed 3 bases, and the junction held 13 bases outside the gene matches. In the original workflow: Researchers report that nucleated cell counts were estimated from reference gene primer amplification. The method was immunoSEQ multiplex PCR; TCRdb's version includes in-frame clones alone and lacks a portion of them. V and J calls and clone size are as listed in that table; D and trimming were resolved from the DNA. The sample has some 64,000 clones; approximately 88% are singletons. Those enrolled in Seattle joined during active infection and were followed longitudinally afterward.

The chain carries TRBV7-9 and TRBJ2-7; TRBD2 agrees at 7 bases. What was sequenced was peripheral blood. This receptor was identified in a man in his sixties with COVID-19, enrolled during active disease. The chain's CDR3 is CASSQGRGIGYYEQYF. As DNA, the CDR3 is TGTGCCAGCAGCCAAGGGCGGGGGATAGGGTACTACGAGCAGTACTTC. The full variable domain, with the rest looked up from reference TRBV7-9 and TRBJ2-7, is DTGVSQNPRHKITKRGQNVTFRCDPISEHNRLYWYRQTLGQGPEFLTYFQNEAQLEKSRLLSDRFSAERPKGSFSTLEIQRTEQGDSAMYLCASSQGRGIGYYEQYFGPGTRLTVT.